This T cell receptor (beta chain) was identified during a study of PD-1 blockade in mismatch repair-deficient tumors. V trimming: 2 bases; J trimming: 4 bases; junction bases outside the gene matches: 1. The CDR3 sequence is 14 residues long. From germline, CDR1 is SGHNT and CDR2 YENEEA. In the case of this clone: Its specificity is unknown.

Time point in this sample: approximately 11-day in vitro stimulation with candidate neoantigen peptide 2. Every patient had mismatch repair deficiency by PCR or immunohistochemistry. The TCR-sequenced patients were a few responders to pembrolizumab. Each of roughly 7 ELISpot-reactive candidate peptides was used for roughly 10-day stimulation. Data came from immunoSEQ multiplex PCR; TCRdb stores just in-frame clones and leaves some out. The sample carries about 10,000 clones, about 90% recorded once. This receptor was obtained from an adult with mismatch repair-deficient cancer. Material: cells cultured in vitro, obtained from a patient treated with pembrolizumab. This rearrangement joins TRBV11-3 to TRBJ1-5, with 8 bases that match TRBD1. CDR3 nucleotides: TGTGCCAGCAGCTTAACAGGGGGGAATCAGCCCCAGCATTTT. Translated: CASSLTGGNQPQHF.